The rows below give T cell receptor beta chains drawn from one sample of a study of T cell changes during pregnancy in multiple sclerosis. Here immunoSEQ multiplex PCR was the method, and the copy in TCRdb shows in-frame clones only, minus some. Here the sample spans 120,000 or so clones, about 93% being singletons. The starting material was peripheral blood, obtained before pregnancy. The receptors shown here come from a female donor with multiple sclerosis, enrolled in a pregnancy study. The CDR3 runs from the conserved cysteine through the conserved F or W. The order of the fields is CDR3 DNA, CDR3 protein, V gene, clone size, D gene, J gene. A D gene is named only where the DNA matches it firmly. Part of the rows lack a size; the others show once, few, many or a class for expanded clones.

cdr3_nt: TGTGCCAGTAGTGGTTCGACAGGGACGGGCGAGCAGTACTTC
cdr3_aa: CASSGSTGTGEQYF
v_call: TRBV19
clone_size: -
d_call: TRBD1
j_call: TRBJ2-7

cdr3_nt: TGTGCCAGCAGCCAATCCAGGGGAACGACTAATGAAAAACTGTTTTTT
cdr3_aa: CASSQSRGTTNEKLFF
v_call: TRBV16
clone_size: -
d_call: -
j_call: TRBJ1-4

cdr3_nt: TGTGCCAGCAGTGATCCGGGACTAGCGGGGCCACGTAGGGATGAGCAGTTCTTC
cdr3_aa: CASSDPGLAGPRRDEQFF
v_call: TRBV6-1
clone_size: -
d_call: TRBD2
j_call: TRBJ2-1

cdr3_nt: TGTGCCAGCAGCTTTGGACAGGGCGTGGGGGAGCAGTACTTC
cdr3_aa: CASSFGQGVGEQYF
v_call: TRBV9
clone_size: -
d_call: TRBD1
j_call: TRBJ2-7

cdr3_nt: TGTGCCAGCGGGACAGGGTCTGCGGGAAACACCATATATTTT
cdr3_aa: CASGTGSAGNTIYF
v_call: TRBV28
clone_size: -
d_call: TRBD1
j_call: TRBJ1-3

cdr3_nt: TGTGCCTGGAGTGTAAGCGCAGGGAGGGACACTGAAGCTTTCTTT
cdr3_aa: CAWSVSAGRDTEAFF
v_call: TRBV30
clone_size: -
d_call: -
j_call: TRBJ1-1

cdr3_nt: TGTGCCAGCAGTTTATCAGTCCACAGGGGCGGATATAGCAATCAGCCCCAGCATTTT
cdr3_aa: CASSLSVHRGGYSNQPQHF
v_call: TRBV28
clone_size: -
d_call: TRBD1
j_call: TRBJ1-5

cdr3_nt: TGTGCCAGCAGTTACTTAGGACAGGGGCTTAACACTGAAGCTTTCTTT
cdr3_aa: CASSYLGQGLNTEAFF
v_call: TRBV6-5
clone_size: -
d_call: TRBD1
j_call: TRBJ1-1

cdr3_nt: TGTGCCAGCAGCCTACGCTCTGAGGGCTACACCTTC
cdr3_aa: CASSLRSEGYTF
v_call: TRBV7-9
clone_size: once
d_call: -
j_call: TRBJ1-2

cdr3_nt: TGCGCCAGCAATCCAGGGTCGATGTACACTGAAGCTTTCTTT
cdr3_aa: CASNPGSMYTEAFF
v_call: TRBV5-1
clone_size: -
d_call: -
j_call: TRBJ1-1

cdr3_nt: TGTGCCAGCAGCGCTGATGCGGGAGACGGAACAGATACGCAGTATTTT
cdr3_aa: CASSADAGDGTDTQYF
v_call: TRBV9
clone_size: -
d_call: TRBD2
j_call: TRBJ2-3

cdr3_nt: TGTGCCATCAGTGAGTCGGAGGGGTTCGAGCAGTACTTC
cdr3_aa: CAISESEGFEQYF
v_call: TRBV10-3
clone_size: -
d_call: -
j_call: TRBJ2-7

cdr3_nt: TGTGCCAGCAGTTTATTGGGGACAAACAATCTGCCCCAGCATTTT
cdr3_aa: CASSLLGTNNLPQHF
v_call: TRBV27
clone_size: -
d_call: -
j_call: TRBJ1-5

cdr3_nt: TGTGCCAGCAGCTCCGACAGGGGGCCAATCGGGTCGGGACAGCCCCAGCATTTT
cdr3_aa: CASSSDRGPIGSGQPQHF
v_call: TRBV7-3
clone_size: -
d_call: TRBD1
j_call: TRBJ1-5

cdr3_nt: TGTGCCAGCAGCTTGGCGGGGTTGGGCTGGAATTCACCCCTCCACTTT
cdr3_aa: CASSLAGLGWNSPLHF
v_call: TRBV5-4
clone_size: -
d_call: -
j_call: TRBJ1-6

cdr3_nt: TGTGCCAGCAGCGGGACTAGCAGCCACGAGCAGTACTTC
cdr3_aa: CASSGTSSHEQYF
v_call: TRBV5-4
clone_size: -
d_call: TRBD2
j_call: TRBJ2-7